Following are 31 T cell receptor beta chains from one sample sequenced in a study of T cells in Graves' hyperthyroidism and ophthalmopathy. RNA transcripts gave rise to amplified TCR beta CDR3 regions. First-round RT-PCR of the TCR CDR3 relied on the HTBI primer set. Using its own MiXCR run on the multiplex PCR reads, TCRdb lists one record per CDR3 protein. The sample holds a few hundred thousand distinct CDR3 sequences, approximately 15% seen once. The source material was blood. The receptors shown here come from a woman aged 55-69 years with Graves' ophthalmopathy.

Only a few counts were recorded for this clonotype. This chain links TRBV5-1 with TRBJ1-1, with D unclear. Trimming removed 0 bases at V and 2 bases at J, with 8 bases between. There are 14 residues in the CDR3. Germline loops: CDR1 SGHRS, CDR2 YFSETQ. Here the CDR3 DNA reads TGCGCCAGCAGCTTGGCTCAGGTTAACACTGAAGCTTTCTTT. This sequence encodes CASSLAQVNTEAFF. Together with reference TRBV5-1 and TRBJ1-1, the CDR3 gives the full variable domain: KAGVTQTPRYLIKTRGQQVTLSCSPISGHRSVSWYQQTPGQGLQFLFEYFSETQRNKGNFPGRFSGRQFSNSRSEMNVSTLELGDSALYLCASSLAQVNTEAFFGQGTRLTVV.

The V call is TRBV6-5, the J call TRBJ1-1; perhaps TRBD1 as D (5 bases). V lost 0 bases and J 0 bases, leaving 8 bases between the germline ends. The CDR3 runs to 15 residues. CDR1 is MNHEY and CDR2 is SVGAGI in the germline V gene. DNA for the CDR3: TGTGCCAGCAGTTACTCGAGGGACGTGAACACTGAAGCTTTCTTT. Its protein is CASSYSRDVNTEAFF.

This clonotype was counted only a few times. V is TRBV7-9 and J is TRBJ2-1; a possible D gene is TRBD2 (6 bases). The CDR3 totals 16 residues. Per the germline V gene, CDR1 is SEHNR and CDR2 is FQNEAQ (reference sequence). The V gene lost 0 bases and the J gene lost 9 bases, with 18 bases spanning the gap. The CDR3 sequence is CASSLASQASVGEQFF. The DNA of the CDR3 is TGTGCCAGCAGCTTAGCTTCCCAGGCTAGCGTGGGTGAGCAGTTCTTC. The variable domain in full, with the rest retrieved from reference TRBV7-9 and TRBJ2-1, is DTGVSQNPRHKITKRGQNVTFRCDPISEHNRLYWYRQTLGQGPEFLTYFQNEAQLEKSRLLSDRFSAERPKGSFSTLEIQRTEQGDSAMYLCASSLASQASVGEQFFGPGTRLTVL.

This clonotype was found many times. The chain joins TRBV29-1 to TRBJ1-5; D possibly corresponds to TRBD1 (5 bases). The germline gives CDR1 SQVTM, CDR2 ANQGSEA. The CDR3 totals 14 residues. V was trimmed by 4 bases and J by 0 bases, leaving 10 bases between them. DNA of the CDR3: TGCAGCGTTGTCCTGACAGATAGCAATCAGCCCCAGCATTTT. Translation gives CSVVLTDSNQPQHF.

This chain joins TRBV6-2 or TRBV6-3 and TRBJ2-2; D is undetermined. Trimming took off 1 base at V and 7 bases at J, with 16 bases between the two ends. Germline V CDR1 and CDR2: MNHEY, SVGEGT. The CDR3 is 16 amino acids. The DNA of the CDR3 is TGTGCCAGCAGTTACTTCGGCGGACGAGTGAGCGGGGAGCTGTTTTTT. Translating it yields CASSYFGGRVSGELFF.

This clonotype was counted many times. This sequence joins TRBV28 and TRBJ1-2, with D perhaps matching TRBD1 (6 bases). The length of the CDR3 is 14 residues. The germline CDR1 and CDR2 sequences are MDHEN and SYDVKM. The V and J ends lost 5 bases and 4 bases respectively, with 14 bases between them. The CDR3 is CASSIPRTAYGYTF. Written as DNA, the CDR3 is TGTGCCAGCAGTATACCACGGACAGCCTATGGCTACACCTTC.

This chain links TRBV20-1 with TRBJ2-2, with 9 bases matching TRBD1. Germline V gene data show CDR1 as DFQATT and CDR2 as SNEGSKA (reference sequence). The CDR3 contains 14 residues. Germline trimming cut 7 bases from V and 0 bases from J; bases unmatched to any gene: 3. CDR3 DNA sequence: TGCAGTGGGACAGGGGATCCGAACACCGGGGAGCTGTTTTTT. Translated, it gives CSGTGDPNTGELFF.

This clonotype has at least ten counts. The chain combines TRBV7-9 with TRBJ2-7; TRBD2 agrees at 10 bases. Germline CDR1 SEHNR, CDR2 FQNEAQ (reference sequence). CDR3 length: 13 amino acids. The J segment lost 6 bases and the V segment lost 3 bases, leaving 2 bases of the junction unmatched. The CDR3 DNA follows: TGTGCCAGCAGCTTGTTAGCGGGAGGCGAGCAGTACTTC. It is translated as CASSLLAGGEQYF. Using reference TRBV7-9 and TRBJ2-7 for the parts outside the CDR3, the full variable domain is DTGVSQNPRHKITKRGQNVTFRCDPISEHNRLYWYRQTLGQGPEFLTYFQNEAQLEKSRLLSDRFSAERPKGSFSTLEIQRTEQGDSAMYLCASSLLAGGEQYFGPGTRLTVT.

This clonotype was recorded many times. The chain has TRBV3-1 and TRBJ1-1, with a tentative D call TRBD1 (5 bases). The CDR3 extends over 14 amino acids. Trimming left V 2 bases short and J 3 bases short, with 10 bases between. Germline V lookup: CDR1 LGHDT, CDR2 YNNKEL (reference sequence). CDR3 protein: CASSQRAGDTEAFF. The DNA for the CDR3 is TGTGCCAGCAGCCAAAGGGCGGGGGACACTGAAGCTTTCTTT.

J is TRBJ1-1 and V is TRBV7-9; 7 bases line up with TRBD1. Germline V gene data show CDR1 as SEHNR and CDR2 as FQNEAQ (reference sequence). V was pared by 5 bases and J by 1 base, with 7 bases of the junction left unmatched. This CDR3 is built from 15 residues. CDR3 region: CASSPNRGWNTEAFF. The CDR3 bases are TGTGCCAGCAGCCCGAACAGGGGTTGGAACACTGAAGCTTTCTTT. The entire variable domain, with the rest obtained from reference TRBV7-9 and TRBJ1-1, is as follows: DTGVSQNPRHKITKRGQNVTFRCDPISEHNRLYWYRQTLGQGPEFLTYFQNEAQLEKSRLLSDRFSAERPKGSFSTLEIQRTEQGDSAMYLCASSPNRGWNTEAFFGQGTRLTVV.

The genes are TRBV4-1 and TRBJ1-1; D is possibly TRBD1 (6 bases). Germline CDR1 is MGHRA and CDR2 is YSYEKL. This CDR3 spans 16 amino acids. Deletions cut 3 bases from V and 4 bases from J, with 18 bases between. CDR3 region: CASSQDNYRVSTEAFF. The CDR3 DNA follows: TGCGCCAGCAGCCAGGATAATTACAGGGTGAGCACTGAAGCTTTCTTT.

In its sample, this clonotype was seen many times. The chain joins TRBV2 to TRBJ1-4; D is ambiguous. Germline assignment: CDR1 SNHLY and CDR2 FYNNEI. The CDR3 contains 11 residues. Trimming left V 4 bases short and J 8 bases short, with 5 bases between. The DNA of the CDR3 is TGTGCCAGCAGTGTGGGGGAAAAACTGTTTTTT. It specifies CASSVGEKLFF.

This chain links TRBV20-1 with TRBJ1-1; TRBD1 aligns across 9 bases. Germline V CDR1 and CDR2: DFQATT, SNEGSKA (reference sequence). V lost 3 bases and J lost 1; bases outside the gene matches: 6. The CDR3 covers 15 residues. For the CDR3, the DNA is TGCAGTGCTAGGGAACAGGGGGCAGAGAACACTGAAGCTTTCTTT. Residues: CSAREQGAENTEAFF.

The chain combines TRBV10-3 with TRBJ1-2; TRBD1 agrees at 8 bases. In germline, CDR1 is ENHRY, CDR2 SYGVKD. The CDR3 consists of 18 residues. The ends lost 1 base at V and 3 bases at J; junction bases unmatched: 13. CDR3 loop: CAISEWGRGRLSYYGYTF. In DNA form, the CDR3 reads TGTGCCATCAGTGAGTGGGGCAGGGGGCGCTTGTCGTACTATGGCTACACCTTC.

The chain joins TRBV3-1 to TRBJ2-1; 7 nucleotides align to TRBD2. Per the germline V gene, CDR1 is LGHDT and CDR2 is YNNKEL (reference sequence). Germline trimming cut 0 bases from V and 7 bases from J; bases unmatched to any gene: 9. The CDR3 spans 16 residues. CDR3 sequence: CASSQDGEQGGNEQFF. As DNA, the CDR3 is TGTGCCAGCAGCCAAGATGGCGAGCAGGGAGGGAATGAGCAGTTCTTC.

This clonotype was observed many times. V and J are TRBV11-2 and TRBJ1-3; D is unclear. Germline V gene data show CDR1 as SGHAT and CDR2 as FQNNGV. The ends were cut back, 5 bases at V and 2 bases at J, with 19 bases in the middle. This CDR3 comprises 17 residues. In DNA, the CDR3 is TGTGCCAGCAGCGCCCAGCCGGGTCTTGCTGCTGGAAACACCATATATTTT. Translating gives CASSAQPGLAAGNTIYF.

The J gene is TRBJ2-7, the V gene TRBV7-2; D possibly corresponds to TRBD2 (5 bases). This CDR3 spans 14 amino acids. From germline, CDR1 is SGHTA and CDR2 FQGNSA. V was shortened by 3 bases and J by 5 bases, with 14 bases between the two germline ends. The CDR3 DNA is TGTGCCAGCAGCTTTTGGGCGAGCGGCAACGAGCAGTACTTC. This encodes CASSFWASGNEQYF.

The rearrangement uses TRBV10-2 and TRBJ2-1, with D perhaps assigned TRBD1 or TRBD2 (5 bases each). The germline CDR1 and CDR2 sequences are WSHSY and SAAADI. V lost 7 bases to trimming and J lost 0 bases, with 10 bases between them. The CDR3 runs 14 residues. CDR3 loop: CASIGTDSYNEQFF. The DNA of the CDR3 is TGCGCCAGCATTGGGACGGACTCCTACAATGAGCAGTTCTTC.

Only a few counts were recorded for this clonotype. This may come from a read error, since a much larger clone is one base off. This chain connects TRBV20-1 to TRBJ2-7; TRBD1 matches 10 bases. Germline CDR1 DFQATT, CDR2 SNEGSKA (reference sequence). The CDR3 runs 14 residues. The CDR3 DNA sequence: TGCAGTGTTAGAGGGGGACAGGGGATCGACGAGCAGTACTTC. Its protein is CSVRGGQGIDEQYF.

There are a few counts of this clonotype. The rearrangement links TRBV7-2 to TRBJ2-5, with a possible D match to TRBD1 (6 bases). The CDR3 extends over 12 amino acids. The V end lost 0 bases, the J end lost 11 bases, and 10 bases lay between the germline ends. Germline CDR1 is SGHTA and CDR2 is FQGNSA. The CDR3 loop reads CASSLARGQQYF. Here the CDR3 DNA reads TGTGCCAGCAGCTTAGCGAGGGGACAACAGTACTTC.

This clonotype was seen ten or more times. CDR3 coding DNA: TGCGCCAGCAGCTTGGCCCAGGCAGGGGAAGAGACCCAGTACTTC. Protein product: CASSLAQAGEETQYF. The chain uses TRBV5-1 and TRBJ2-5; the D gene is possibly TRBD1 (6 bases). This CDR3 comprises 15 residues. Germline V gene lookup returns CDR1 SGHRS and CDR2 YFSETQ. V was pared by 0 bases and J by 3 bases, with 12 bases between.

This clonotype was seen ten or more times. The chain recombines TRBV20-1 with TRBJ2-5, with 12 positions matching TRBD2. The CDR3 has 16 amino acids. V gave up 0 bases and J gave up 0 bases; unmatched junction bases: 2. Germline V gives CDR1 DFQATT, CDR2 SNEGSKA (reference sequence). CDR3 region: CSARDTSGGYQETQYF. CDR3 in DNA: TGCAGTGCTAGAGATACTAGCGGGGGGTACCAAGAGACCCAGTACTTC.

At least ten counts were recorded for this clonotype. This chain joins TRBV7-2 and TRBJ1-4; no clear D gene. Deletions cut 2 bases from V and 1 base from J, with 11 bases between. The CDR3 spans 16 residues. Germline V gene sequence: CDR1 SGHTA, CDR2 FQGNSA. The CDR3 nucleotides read TGTGCCAGCAGCTTACTAGGAGGAGGAACTAATGAAAAACTGTTTTTT. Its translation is CASSLLGGGTNEKLFF.

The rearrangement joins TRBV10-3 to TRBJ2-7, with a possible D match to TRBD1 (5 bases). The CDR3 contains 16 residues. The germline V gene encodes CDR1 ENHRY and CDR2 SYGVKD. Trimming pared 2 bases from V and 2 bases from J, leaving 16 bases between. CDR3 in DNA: TGTGCCATCAGTGAGCGGTTAGGGGTAAGGGCCTACGAGCAGTACTTC. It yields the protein CAISERLGVRAYEQYF.

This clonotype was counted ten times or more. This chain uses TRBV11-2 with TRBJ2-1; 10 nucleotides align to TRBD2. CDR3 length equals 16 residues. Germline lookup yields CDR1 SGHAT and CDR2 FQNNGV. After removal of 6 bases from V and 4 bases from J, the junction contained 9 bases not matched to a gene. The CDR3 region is CASRGLARGEYNEQFF. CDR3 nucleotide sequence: TGTGCCAGCAGGGGACTAGCGAGAGGGGAATACAATGAGCAGTTCTTC.

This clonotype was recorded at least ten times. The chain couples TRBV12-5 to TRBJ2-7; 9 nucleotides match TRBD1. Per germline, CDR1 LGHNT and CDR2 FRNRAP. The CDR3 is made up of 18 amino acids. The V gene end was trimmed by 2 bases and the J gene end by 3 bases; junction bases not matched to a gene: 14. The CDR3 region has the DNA TGTGCTAGTGGTTTGCCCCCTCGAGCGGGACAGGGAATCTACGAGCAGTACTTC. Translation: CASGLPPRAGQGIYEQYF.

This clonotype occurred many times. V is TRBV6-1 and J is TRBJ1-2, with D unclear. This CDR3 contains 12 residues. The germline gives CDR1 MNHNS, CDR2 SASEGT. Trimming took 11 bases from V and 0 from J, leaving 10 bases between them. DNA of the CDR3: TGTGCCGCCAGCCGACCTAACTATGGCTACACCTTC. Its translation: CAASRPNYGYTF.

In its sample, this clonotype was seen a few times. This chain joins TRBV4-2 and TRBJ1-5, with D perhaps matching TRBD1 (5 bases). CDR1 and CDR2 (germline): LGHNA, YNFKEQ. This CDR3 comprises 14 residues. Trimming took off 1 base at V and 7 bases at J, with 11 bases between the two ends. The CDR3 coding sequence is TGTGCCAGCAGCCAAGGGGGGGAGGTACAGCCCCAGCATTTT. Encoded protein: CASSQGGEVQPQHF.

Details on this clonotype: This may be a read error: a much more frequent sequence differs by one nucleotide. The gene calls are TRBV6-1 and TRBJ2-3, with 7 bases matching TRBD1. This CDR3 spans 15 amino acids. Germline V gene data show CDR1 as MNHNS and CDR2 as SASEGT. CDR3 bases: TGTGCCAGCAGCGAACCGGGACAGCTCACAGATACGCCGTATTTT. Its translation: CASSEPGQLTDTPYF.

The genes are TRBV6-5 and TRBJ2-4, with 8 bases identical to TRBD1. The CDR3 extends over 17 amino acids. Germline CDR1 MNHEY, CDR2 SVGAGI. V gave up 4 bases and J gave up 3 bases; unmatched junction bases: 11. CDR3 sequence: CASSSHQTGVVKNIQYF. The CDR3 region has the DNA TGTGCCAGCAGTTCGCATCAGACAGGGGTTGTCAAAAACATTCAGTACTTC.

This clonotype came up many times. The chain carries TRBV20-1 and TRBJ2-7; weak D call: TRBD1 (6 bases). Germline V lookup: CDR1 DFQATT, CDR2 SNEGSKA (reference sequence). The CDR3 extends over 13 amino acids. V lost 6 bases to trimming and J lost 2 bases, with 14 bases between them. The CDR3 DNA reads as TGCAGTGCGAGGACAGTTGGAACCTACGAGCAGTACTTC. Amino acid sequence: CSARTVGTYEQYF.